The 30 T cell receptor beta chains listed next were all sequenced from one sample in a study of identical twins. A single record per CDR3 protein comes from TCRdb applying MiXCR to the 5' RACE reads. The sample lists 1.5 million to 2 million distinct CDR3 sequences, under 35% occurring once. The sequencing sample was made of cord blood. The receptors were gathered from a newborn girl in good health.

The CDR3 nucleotides are TGTGCCAGCGGACTTGACAGGGTTAATTCACCCCTCCACTTT. It yields the protein CASGLDRVNSPLHF. J is TRBJ1-6 and V is TRBV6-5; TRBD1 matches at 7 bases. Trimming at V came to 8 bases and at J to 6 bases, leaving 7 bases not matched to a gene. Per germline, CDR1 MNHEY and CDR2 SVGAGI. This CDR3 has 14 amino acids.

Note on this clonotype: The junction shows a germline mismatch at one end, possibly a read error. This chain uses TRBV20-1 with TRBJ2-3; perhaps TRBD2 as D (5 bases). This CDR3 region has 13 residues. The germline V gene has CDR1 DFQATT and CDR2 SNEGSKA (reference sequence). CDR3 coding DNA: TGCGGTGCTCCATCGAGGGGCACAGATACGCAGTATTTT. This sequence encodes CGAPSRGTDTQYF.

This CDR3 reads CASSPWVLQSGELFF. The CDR3 bases are TGTGCCAGCAGCCCATGGGTTTTACAGTCCGGGGAGCTGTTTTTT. The chain joins TRBV7-2 to TRBJ2-2; D is unresolved. V was cut by 5 bases and J by 6 bases, with 16 bases left in between. CDR1 is SGHTA and CDR2 is FQGNSA in the germline V gene. The CDR3 is 15 amino acids.

A few counts support this clonotype. The rearrangement joins TRBV28 to TRBJ2-3, with 11 bases aligning to TRBD1. J lost 4 bases, V lost 5 bases, and 5 bases had no gene match. Per the germline V gene, CDR1 is MDHEN and CDR2 is SYDVKM. The CDR3 is 15 residues long. CDR3 DNA sequence: TGTGCCAGCAGTCGGGACAGGGGGTTAGCAGATACGCAGTATTTT. This gives the protein CASSRDRGLADTQYF.

This clonotype has a count of ten or more. The chain joins TRBV27 to TRBJ2-3; D is undetermined. The CDR3 spans 13 residues. V lost 0 bases and J lost 7, with 8 bases in between. The germline gives CDR1 MNHEY, CDR2 SMNVEV (reference sequence). CDR3 sequence: CASSLSARNTQYF. In DNA, the CDR3 is TGTGCCAGCAGTTTATCGGCAAGGAATACGCAGTATTTT.

CDR3 protein: CASSAGQGIGQETQYF. CDR3 bases: TGTGCCAGCAGTGCGGGACAGGGAATCGGTCAAGAGACCCAGTACTTC. The V and J genes are TRBV6-1 and TRBJ2-5; 9 positions match TRBD1. The CDR3 is 16 amino acids. Germline lookup yields CDR1 MNHNS and CDR2 SASEGT. J was trimmed by 2 bases and V by 4 bases; bases with no gene match: 8.

There are a few counts of this clonotype. CDR3 loop: CASSVRTSPAWYEQYF. The CDR3 DNA sequence: TGTGCCAGCAGTGTCAGGACTAGCCCCGCTTGGTACGAGCAGTACTTC. The chain joins TRBV27 to TRBJ2-4, with 8 nucleotides matching TRBD2. The end of the DNA is better explained by TRBJ2-7, so the J call may be wrong. The CDR3 is made up of 16 amino acids. Per the germline V gene, CDR1 is MNHEY and CDR2 is SMNVEV (reference sequence).

This rearrangement joins TRBV2 to TRBJ2-3, with TRBD1 as a possible D gene (7 bases). CDR1 and CDR2 from the germline V gene are SNHLY and FYNNEI. Trimming removed 6 bases from V and 3 bases from J, with 22 bases in between. There are 17 residues in the CDR3. Written as DNA, the CDR3 is TGTGCCAGCAGCCGATCCGGTAGGAGGGGGCGAACAGATACGCAGTATTTT. Translation: CASSRSGRRGRTDTQYF.

The chain has TRBV4-2 and TRBJ1-5; D ambiguous. This CDR3 region has 16 residues. V lost 0 bases to trimming and J lost 6 bases, with 15 bases between them. Germline V gene data show CDR1 as LGHNA and CDR2 as YNFKEQ. For the CDR3, the DNA is TGTGCCAGCAGCCAAGATCATCTGGGGATAAGTCAGCCCCAGCATTTT. This codes for CASSQDHLGISQPQHF.

This clonotype showed up just a few times. V and J are TRBV5-1 and TRBJ2-3; 10 nucleotides align to TRBD2. The CDR3 totals 14 residues. V dropped 4 bases and J dropped 9; count of bases not matched to a gene: 8. CDR1 is SGHRS and CDR2 is YFSETQ in the germline V gene. The CDR3 nucleotides read TGCGCCAGCAGCATACCCGGGACTAGCGAAACGCAGTATTTT. Protein product: CASSIPGTSETQYF. Full variable domain (missing parts from reference TRBV5-1 and TRBJ2-3): KAGVTQTPRYLIKTRGQQVTLSCSPISGHRSVSWYQQTPGQGLQFLFEYFSETQRNKGNFPGRFSGRQFSNSRSEMNVSTLELGDSALYLCASSIPGTSETQYFGPGTRLTVL.

With respect to this clonotype: An end of the junction differs from the germline gene, which may be a read error. The rearrangement uses TRBV5-6 and TRBJ2-3; 8 bases match TRBD2. The CDR3 is 14 amino acids. Germline assignment: CDR1 SGHDT and CDR2 YYEEEE. The CDR3 loop reads CPSSLPGGRDTQYF. The CDR3 DNA is TGTCCCAGCAGCTTGCCGGGGGGGCGAGATACGCAGTATTTT.

The V call is TRBV29-1, the J call TRBJ2-3; TRBD2 might be the D (6 bases). Germline-derived CDR1 and CDR2 are SQVTM and ANQGSEA. V lost 4 bases and J 2 bases, leaving 13 bases between the germline ends. This CDR3 is built from 14 residues. CDR3 in DNA: TGCAGCGTTGGGGGAGGCCTGCCCACAGATACGCAGTATTTT. Amino acids: CSVGGGLPTDTQYF.

This clonotype was found many times. The J gene is TRBJ2-1, the V gene TRBV5-1; D is unclear. The V gene lost 4 bases and the J gene lost 3 bases, with 5 bases spanning the gap. CDR3 size: 12 residues. Germline lookup yields CDR1 SGHRS and CDR2 YFSETQ. Here the CDR3 reads CASSPDYNEQFF. In nucleotides, the CDR3 is TGCGCCAGCAGCCCGGACTACAATGAGCAGTTCTTC.

This clonotype was detected a few times. V and J are TRBV29-1 and TRBJ2-7; TRBD1 matches 10 bases. With V trimmed by 4 bases and J by 7 bases, 13 bases remained unmatched. The CDR3 has 15 residues. Germline CDR1 SQVTM, CDR2 ANQGSEA. CDR3 DNA sequence: TGCAGCGTTGGGATGTCCGGGACAGGGGCATGGGAGCAGTACTTC. Encoded protein: CSVGMSGTGAWEQYF.

The chain uses TRBV6-1 and TRBJ1-2; D is ambiguous. The ends were cut back, 6 bases at V and 3 bases at J, with 14 bases in the middle. The CDR3 is 14 residues long. The germline gives CDR1 MNHNS, CDR2 SASEGT. CDR3 in DNA: TGTGCCAGCAGGGGATCTGAGACGGACTATGGCTACACCTTC. Translation: CASRGSETDYGYTF.

With regard to this clonotype: A much more abundant neighbour one base away suggests this may be a read error. The chain uses TRBV27 and TRBJ1-2; D not certain. V lost 6 bases and J 1 base, leaving 6 bases between the germline ends. The CDR3 loop spans 12 amino acids. From germline, CDR1 is MNHEY and CDR2 SMNVEV (reference sequence). The CDR3 region is CASRARNYGYTF. CDR3 DNA sequence: TGTGCCAGCAGGGCCCGTAACTATGGCTACACCTTC.

This clonotype was detected a few times. V gene TRBV5-1 combines with J gene TRBJ2-1; the match to TRBD1 covers 7 bases. The CDR3 is 16 residues long. CDR1 SGHRS and CDR2 YFSETQ come from the germline V gene. After removal of 4 bases from V and 3 bases from J, the junction contained 10 bases not matched to a gene. The CDR3 here is CASSLIRGQYYNEQFF. The CDR3 DNA reads TGCGCCAGCAGCCTTATCCGGGGACAGTACTACAATGAGCAGTTCTTC.

This clonotype appeared a few times. This sequence joins TRBV7-8 and TRBJ2-3, with 16 bases aligning to TRBD2. Germline-derived CDR1 and CDR2 are SGHVS and FQNEAQ. The CDR3 runs 17 residues. Trimming cost V 6 bases and J 5 bases; bases outside gene matches: 8. The CDR3 sequence is CASRMGLAGGPRDTQYF. DNA of the CDR3: TGTGCCAGCAGGATGGGACTAGCGGGAGGGCCGCGAGATACGCAGTATTTT.

This clonotype appeared a few times. This sequence joins TRBV4-2 and TRBJ1-4; weak D call: TRBD1 (6 bases). CDR1 and CDR2 (germline): LGHNA, YNFKEQ. The CDR3 totals 17 residues. Trimming removed 3 bases at V and 7 bases at J, with 21 bases between. CDR3 amino acids: CASSQPAGGQRREKLFF. CDR3 in DNA: TGTGCCAGCAGCCAGCCTGCGGGGGGACAAAGACGTGAAAAACTGTTTTTT.

This clonotype was counted between two and nine times. The rearrangement links TRBV6-1 to TRBJ2-1; tentative D call: TRBD2 (5 bases). This CDR3 is 13 amino acids long. Per the germline V gene, CDR1 is MNHNS and CDR2 is SASEGT. Written as DNA, the CDR3 is TGTTCCACGTGGGAGCAGACCTACAATGAGCAGTTCTTC. Protein sequence: CSTWEQTYNEQFF.

This chain joins TRBV2 and TRBJ2-3, with TRBD2 as a possible D gene (7 bases). The ends were cut back, 6 bases at V and 1 base at J, with 17 bases in the middle. Germline V gene data show CDR1 as SNHLY and CDR2 as FYNNEI. The CDR3 sequence is 16 residues long. The CDR3 here is CASSGGGGVGTDTQYF. CDR3 coding DNA: TGTGCCAGCAGCGGGGGAGGGGGTGTCGGCACAGATACGCAGTATTTT.

This clonotype came up a few times. The chain combines TRBV7-9 with TRBJ2-1; D is uncertain. Germline V lookup: CDR1 SEHNR, CDR2 FQNEAQ (reference sequence). V shed 2 bases and J shed 0 bases, with 8 bases lying between them. The CDR3 is 15 amino acids. The CDR3 bases are TGTGCCAGCAGCTTAACCGGGTTCTCCTACAATGAGCAGTTCTTC. This encodes CASSLTGFSYNEQFF. Together with reference TRBV7-9 and TRBJ2-1, the CDR3 gives the full variable domain: DTGVSQNPRHKITKRGQNVTFRCDPISEHNRLYWYRQTLGQGPEFLTYFQNEAQLEKSRLLSDRFSAERPKGSFSTLEIQRTEQGDSAMYLCASSLTGFSYNEQFFGPGTRLTVL.

The table lists this clonotype with a few counts. The chain recombines TRBV27 with TRBJ1-4; D is undetermined. CDR1 and CDR2 (germline): MNHEY, SMNVEV (reference sequence). The ends were cut back, 6 bases at V and 7 bases at J, with 12 bases in the middle. CDR3 length equals 13 residues. CDR3 DNA sequence: TGTGCCAGCAGACCTTTTGCGGGTGAAAAACTGTTTTTT. It translates to CASRPFAGEKLFF.

The table lists this clonotype with a few counts. The V gene is TRBV27, the J gene TRBJ1-6; D remains ambiguous. V lost 2 bases and J 7 bases, leaving 18 bases between the germline ends. CDR1 and CDR2 (germline): MNHEY, SMNVEV (reference sequence). The CDR3 spans 17 residues. The CDR3 sequence is CASSLEWKWGTNSPLHF. In DNA, the CDR3 is TGTGCCAGCAGTTTAGAGTGGAAGTGGGGTACGAATTCACCCCTCCACTTT.

A few counts support this clonotype. The rearrangement uses TRBV20-1 and TRBJ1-2, with 12 bases identical to TRBD1. The germline CDR1 and CDR2 sequences are DFQATT and SNEGSKA (reference sequence). With 5 bases clipped from V and 8 bases from J, the junction kept 9 bases outside the gene matches. The CDR3 has 14 amino acids. CDR3 region: CSAHTGQGARGYTF. CDR3 nucleotides: TGCAGTGCTCATACGGGACAGGGGGCTAGGGGCTACACCTTC.

The CDR3 DNA sequence: TGCAGTGCTAGAGAGATACTAGCGGGAGGAACCGGGGAGCTGTTTTTT. Its protein product is CSAREILAGGTGELFF. This rearrangement joins TRBV20-1 to TRBJ2-2; TRBD2 matches 12 bases. The CDR3 has 16 residues. Germline CDR1 and CDR2: DFQATT and SNEGSKA (reference sequence). V shed 0 bases and J 5 bases; nucleotides not matched to a gene: 4.

Many counts were recorded for this clonotype. The J gene is TRBJ2-7, the V gene TRBV3-1; 13 nucleotides agree with TRBD2. Germline CDR1 is LGHDT and CDR2 is YNNKEL (reference sequence). This CDR3 is built from 14 residues. V gave up 6 bases and J gave up 1 base; unmatched junction bases: 0. The CDR3 DNA is TGTGCCAGCAGACTAGCGGGGGGGTCCTACGAGCAGTACTTC. It codes for CASRLAGGSYEQYF.

The chain carries TRBV20-1 and TRBJ2-3; D is possibly TRBD2 (7 bases). This CDR3 is 16 amino acids long. The germline V gene encodes CDR1 DFQATT and CDR2 SNEGSKA (reference sequence). V lost 6 bases and J lost 2, with 21 bases in between. The DNA for the CDR3 is TGCAGTGCCCCCCGTGGGGGGGGGCCGTTCACAGATACGCAGTATTTT. Protein sequence: CSAPRGGGPFTDTQYF.

As for this clonotype: Sequence at one end of the junction differs from germline and may be a read error. This sequence joins TRBV25-1 and TRBJ2-1, with D maybe TRBD2 (7 bases). The germline V gene encodes CDR1 MGHDK and CDR2 SYGVNS. CDR3 length: 13 amino acids. Here the CDR3 DNA reads TGTGCCAGCAGTAACAGGGACTACGATGAGCAGTTCTTC. Protein sequence: CASSNRDYDEQFF.

The chain combines TRBV18 with TRBJ2-7, with 10 bases identical to TRBD2. The CDR3 is 16 amino acids. After removal of 1 base from V and 1 base from J, the junction contained 4 bases not matched to a gene. The germline V gene has CDR1 KGHSH and CDR2 LQKENI. CDR3 DNA sequence: TGTGCCAGCTCACCACTTCCTAGCGGGGGATCCTACGAGCAGTACTTC. Encoded protein: CASSPLPSGGSYEQYF.